This T cell receptor (beta chain) came from a study of response to subunit inactivated influenza vaccine. Findings of the study overall: With each seasonal influenza vaccination, the authors suggested, few new T cells are recruited.

This clonotype was counted only a few times. The target antigen is unknown. TCRdb passed the RT-PCR reads through MiXCR, listing each CDR3 protein once. Among around 520,000 distinct CDR3 sequences listed, 12% were seen once. The germline CDR1 and CDR2 sequences are SGHAT and FQNNGV. This CDR3 has 14 residues. V shed 7 bases and J 4 bases; nucleotides not matched to a gene: 10. J is TRBJ2-7 and V is TRBV11-2; 7 nucleotides line up with TRBD1. The receptor's source is a man aged 50 to 59 who received an inactivated influenza vaccine. Specimen: PBMCs from blood, collected on the day of vaccination. The CDR3 sequence: CASTTRGQLYEQYF. CDR3 DNA sequence: TGTGCCAGCACAACGAGGGGGCAGCTGTACGAGCAGTACTTC. Looking up the rest from reference TRBV11-2 and TRBJ2-7 gives the full variable domain: EAGVAQSPRYKIIEKRQSVAFWCNPISGHATLYWYQQILGQGPKLLIQFQNNGVVDDSQLPKDRFSAERLKGVDSTLKIQPAKLEDSAVYLCASTTRGQLYEQYFGPGTRLTVT.